A single T cell receptor (beta chain) is shown here with its context. This sample stems from a study of blood T cell repertoires in COVID-19. In the source study's methods: Counts of nucleated cells, estimated from reference gene primer amplification, were obtained. This table comes from immunoSEQ multiplex PCR, and its TCRdb copy is limited to in-frame clones, with some not included. That table supplies the V and J calls and clone size; D and trimming were determined from the DNA. The table lists fewer than 400,000 clones, around 82% of them singletons, with almost 3% in the top ten. CDR1 is SGHTA and CDR2 is FQGNSA in the germline V gene. Trimming left V 3 bases short and J 2 bases short, with 4 bases between. The CDR3 spans 12 residues.

The clonotype comes from a man under 40 with active or convalescent COVID-19. The gene calls are TRBV7-2 and TRBJ1-2; D not resolved. What was sequenced was peripheral blood. In DNA form, the CDR3 reads TGTGCCAGCAGCTTGAGAAACTATGGCTACACCTTC. Its translation is CASSLRNYGYTF.